This T cell receptor (beta chain) was found in a study of cytomegalovirus exposure and HLA in healthy donors. Trimming cost V 0 bases and J 2 bases, with 11 bases left between them. CDR1 is SGHKS, CDR2 YYEKEE, per germline (reference sequence). CDR3 length equals 15 residues. Primers included in the PCR were 60 Vbeta and 13 Jbeta primers. The assay was immunoSEQ multiplex PCR, and TCRdb's table has in-frame clones only and misses some. The sample table includes 140,000 or so clones. Input material: PBMCs. This clonotype was sampled from a male donor in good health and CMV-seronegative. The chain is built from TRBV5-5 and TRBJ1-2, with unresolved D. CDR3 residues: CASSLDLRANYGYTF. The CDR3 nucleotides read TGTGCCAGCAGCTTGGATTTGAGAGCGAACTATGGCTACACCTTC.